Listed below are T cell receptor beta chains from one sample, sequenced in a study of blood T cell repertoires in COVID-19. Profiling relied on immunoSEQ multiplex PCR, and the TCRdb table lists in-frame clones only, not all of them. Of about 160,000 clones in the sample, approximately 88% were seen once. Input material: peripheral blood. These receptors originate from a woman of 80 years or more with active or convalescent COVID-19. Both conserved end residues are part of each CDR3. A D gene is named only where the DNA matches it firmly. Clone size is shown for a subset of rows, as once, few, many or a class of expanded clone.

d_gene	v_gene	abundance	j_gene	CDR3nt	CDR3aa
.	TRBV2	.	TRBJ2-7	TGTTCTATTAGGGGCCCGAGCTCCTACGAGCAGTACTTC	CSIRGPSSYEQYF
.	TRBV6-5	.	TRBJ1-2	TGTGCCAGCACGGGGGGCACCACGAACGCTTGGGGCTACACCTTC	CASTGGTTNAWGYTF
TRBD1	TRBV2	.	TRBJ1-5	TGTGCCAGCAGTGCAGACAGGGGGAATCAGCCCCAGCATTTT	CASSADRGNQPQHF
.	TRBV5-1	.	TRBJ1-2	TGCGCCAGCAGCTGGGGAGACACGGGCGTTAACTATGGCTACACCTTC	CASSWGDTGVNYGYTF
.	TRBV6-1	.	TRBJ1-6	TGTGCCAGCAGTGAAGTCTGGGAGAATTCACCCCTCCACTTT	CASSEVWENSPLHF
TRBD1	TRBV19	.	TRBJ1-5	TGTGCCAGTAGTACCCCGTTACAGGGGGATGTGGGCAATCAGCCCCAGCATTTT	CASSTPLQGDVGNQPQHF
.	TRBV27	.	TRBJ1-1	TGTGCCAGCCCGCTACAGGGCCTAAGCACTGAAGCTTTCTTT	CASPLQGLSTEAFF
TRBD1	TRBV7-2	.	TRBJ1-4	TGTGCCAGCAGCTTAGAGGGACAGGGAGGTGAAAAACTGTTTTTT	CASSLEGQGGEKLFF
.	TRBV3-1/TRBV3-2	.	TRBJ2-3	TGTGCCAGCAGCCAACTGGGGCCTTCAGATACGCAGTATTTT	CASSQLGPSDTQYF
TRBD1	TRBV4-3	.	TRBJ1-2	TGCGCCAGCAGCCAAGGGGGTGTCCCGGGACAGTACTATGGCTACACCTTC	CASSQGGVPGQYYGYTF
TRBD1	TRBV4-1	.	TRBJ1-1	TGCGCCAGCAGTCTGGACAGGGTTAGCACTGAAGCTTTCTTT	CASSLDRVSTEAFF
.	TRBV10-3	.	TRBJ1-5	TGTGCCATCAGTGAGTCGGGGGCAAGCAATCAGCCCCAGCATTTT	CAISESGASNQPQHF
TRBD2	TRBV7-2	.	TRBJ2-3	TGTGCCAGCAGCTTAGGACTAGCGGGGGGCCTAGATACGCAGTATTTT	CASSLGLAGGLDTQYF
.	TRBV7-2	once	TRBJ2-5	TGTGCCAGCAGCCCGAAAGGGGGAGAGACCCAGTACTTC	CASSPKGGETQYF
.	TRBV4-3	once	TRBJ1-2	TGCGCCAGCAGCCGTGAACAGTCTAACTATGGCTACACCTTC	CASSREQSNYGYTF
.	TRBV11-2	.	TRBJ2-3	TGTGCCAGCAGCTTATTCTTGGAGAATACGCAGTATTTT	CASSLFLENTQYF
.	TRBV27	once	TRBJ2-7	TGTGCCAGCAGTGGGCAGGGGTCCTACGAGCAGTACTTC	CASSGQGSYEQYF
.	TRBV6-5	few	TRBJ2-5	TGTGCCACCACCCCGGGATCAATCGGGGAGACCCAGTACTTC	CATTPGSIGETQYF
.	TRBV12-5	once	TRBJ2-5	TGTGCTAGTGGTTTGGATGGGGAGTACCTTTTAGAGACCCAGTACTTC	CASGLDGEYLLETQYF
TRBD1	TRBV15	.	TRBJ1-5	TGTGCCACCAGCAGAGTGGGACAGGGGTTTCAGCCCCAGCATTTT	CATSRVGQGFQPQHF
TRBD1	TRBV7-2	few	TRBJ1-2	TGTGCCAGCAGCCTAGGGACAGAGCAACGCGGCTACACCTTC	CASSLGTEQRGYTF
TRBD1	TRBV6-5	.	TRBJ1-5	TGTGCCAGCAGTTACTCGTCAGGGGGCGGGCAGCCCCAGCATTTT	CASSYSSGGGQPQHF
.	TRBV7-9	.	TRBJ1-1	TGTGCCAGCAGCCCGGGGGATTACGGGTTGAACACTGAAGCTTTCTTT	CASSPGDYGLNTEAFF
TRBD1	TRBV18	.	TRBJ1-1	TGTGCCAGCTCGCTCGACAGGGGGCCGGTGAAGTGGTTCTTT	CASSLDRGPVKWFF
TRBD1	TRBV7-8	.	TRBJ1-1	TGTGCCAGCAGCTTAGGCCAGGGGGCAACACGATTCGTGAACACTGAAGCTTTCTTT	CASSLGQGATRFVNTEAFF
.	TRBV18	.	TRBJ1-4	TGTGCCAGCTCACCAAGGGTCGGAGGCGGCGAAACTAATGAAAAACTGTTTTTT	CASSPRVGGGETNEKLFF
TRBD1	TRBV19	.	TRBJ2-7	TGTGCCAGTAGTATGGCGCAGGGGGCGTACGAGCAGTACTTC	CASSMAQGAYEQYF
TRBD1	TRBV6-5	.	TRBJ1-2	TGTGCCAGCAGCCCAGACAGGGTGGGTGGCTACACCTTC	CASSPDRVGGYTF